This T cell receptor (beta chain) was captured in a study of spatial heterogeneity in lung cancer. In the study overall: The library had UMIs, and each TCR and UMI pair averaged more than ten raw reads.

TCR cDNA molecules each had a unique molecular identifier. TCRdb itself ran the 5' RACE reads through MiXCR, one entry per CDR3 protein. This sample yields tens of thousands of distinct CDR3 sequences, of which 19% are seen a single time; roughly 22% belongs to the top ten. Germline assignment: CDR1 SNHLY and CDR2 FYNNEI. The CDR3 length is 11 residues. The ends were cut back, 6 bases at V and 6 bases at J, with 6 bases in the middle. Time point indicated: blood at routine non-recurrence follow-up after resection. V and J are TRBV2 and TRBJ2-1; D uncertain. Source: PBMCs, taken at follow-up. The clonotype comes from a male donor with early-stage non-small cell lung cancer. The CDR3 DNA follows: TGTGCCAGCAGCCCGAGCAATGAGCAGTTCTTC. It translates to CASSPSNEQFF.